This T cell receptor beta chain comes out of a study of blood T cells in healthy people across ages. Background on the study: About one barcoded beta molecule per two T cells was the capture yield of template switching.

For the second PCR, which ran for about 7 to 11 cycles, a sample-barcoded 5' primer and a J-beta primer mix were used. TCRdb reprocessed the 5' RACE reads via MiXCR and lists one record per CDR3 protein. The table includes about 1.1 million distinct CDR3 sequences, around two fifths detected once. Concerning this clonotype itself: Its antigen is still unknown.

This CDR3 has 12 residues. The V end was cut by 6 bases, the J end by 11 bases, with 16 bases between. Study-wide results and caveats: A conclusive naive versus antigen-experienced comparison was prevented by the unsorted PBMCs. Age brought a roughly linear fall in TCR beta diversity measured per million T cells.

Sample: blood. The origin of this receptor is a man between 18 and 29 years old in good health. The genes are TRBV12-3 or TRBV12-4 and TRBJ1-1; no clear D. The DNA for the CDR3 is TGTGCCAGCAGCCAAGTCTCCTCGCGGGCTTTCTTT. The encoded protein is CASSQVSSRAFF.